Each of the 25 T cell receptor beta chains below was sequenced from the same sample in a study. From the 5' RACE reads, TCRdb called clonotypes with MiXCR, one entry per CDR3 protein. This table holds approximately 50,000 distinct CDR3 sequences, approximately 26% found once. The sorted Tregs were CD4+CD25+CD127-/low cells. The sequenced sample was tumor-infiltrating Tregs sorted from the breast tumor. These receptors were taken from a female donor with breast cancer.

The table lists this clonotype with many counts. V gene TRBV12-3 or TRBV12-4 combines with J gene TRBJ1-4, with a weak D call TRBD1 (5 bases). This CDR3 contains 16 residues. V was pared by 2 bases and J by 3 bases, with 13 bases between. CDR3 residues: CASSLSKSGPNEKLFF. In DNA, the CDR3 is TGTGCCAGCAGTTTATCTAAGTCAGGGCCTAATGAAAAACTGTTTTTT.

About this clonotype itself: This clone may be a read error of a much larger clone one base away. The J gene is TRBJ2-5, the V gene TRBV29-1, with D tentatively TRBD2 (6 bases). The CDR3 is 14 residues long. The germline CDR1 and CDR2 sequences are SQVTM and ANQGSEA. Here the CDR3 DNA reads TGCAGCGTTGAAGATTCAGGGAGGCAGGAGACCCGGTACTTC. Its protein is CSVEDSGRQETRYF.

In its sample, this clonotype was seen a few times. V usage is TRBV3-1 and J usage is TRBJ1-6; D unresolved. The CDR3 runs to 12 residues. Trimming left V 2 bases short and J 7 bases short, with 3 bases between. Germline lookup yields CDR1 LGHDT and CDR2 YNNKEL (reference sequence). The CDR3 DNA sequence: TGTGCCAGCAGCCAATTCAATTCACCCCTCCACTTT. Translated, it gives CASSQFNSPLHF.

This clonotype was recorded once. Just one base apart from a much larger clone, this may be a read error. This chain links TRBV29-1 with TRBJ1-1; 7 nucleotides align to TRBD1. The CDR3 contains 14 residues. Trimming took 0 bases from V and 0 from J; bases not matched to a gene: 1. CDR1 SQVTM and CDR2 ANQGSEA come from the germline V gene. The CDR3 DNA follows: TGCAGCGTTGAAGAAGGGACAGTGAACACTGAAGCTTTCTTT. Translated: CSVEEGTVNTEAFF.

V usage is TRBV28 and J usage is TRBJ2-2; no reliable D call. Germline V gives CDR1 MDHEN, CDR2 SYDVKM. The ends were cut back, 5 bases at V and 3 bases at J, with 16 bases in the middle. The CDR3 extends over 16 amino acids. The CDR3 coding sequence is TGTGCCAGCAGTCCCACCGAAAGCAGATACACCGGGGAGCTGTTTTTT. Translated, it gives CASSPTESRYTGELFF.

This clonotype was counted many times. The chain carries TRBV20-1 and TRBJ2-7, with 10 bases that match TRBD2. Per germline, CDR1 DFQATT and CDR2 SNEGSKA (reference sequence). V dropped 3 bases and J dropped 5; count of bases not matched to a gene: 10. CDR3 length: 15 amino acids. The CDR3 here is CSASMSSGSSDEQYF. CDR3 DNA sequence: TGCAGTGCTAGCATGTCTAGCGGGAGTAGCGACGAGCAGTACTTC.

This clonotype appeared a single time. The chain employs TRBV7-2 and TRBJ2-3, with 8 bases matching TRBD2. The CDR3 contains 16 residues. J lost 4 bases, V lost 5 bases, and 11 bases had no gene match. Germline loops: CDR1 SGHTA, CDR2 FQGNSA. In DNA, the CDR3 is TGTGCCAGCAGCCCGGGGATACGGGGGGGGGCAGATACGCAGTATTTT. Protein: CASSPGIRGGADTQYF.

This clonotype was found a few times. The rearrangement uses TRBV6-1 and TRBJ2-1, with TRBD2 matching over 8 bases. Germline assignment: CDR1 MNHNS and CDR2 SASEGT. The V segment lost 0 bases and the J segment 7 bases; nucleotides outside the gene matches: 11. This CDR3 spans 17 amino acids. DNA of the CDR3: TGTGCCAGCAGTGAAGCGGGAGGCGGGAGGCCTAGGAATGAGCAGTTCTTC. Translation gives CASSEAGGGRPRNEQFF.

The chain combines TRBV20-1 with TRBJ2-3; TRBD2 aligns across 8 bases. The V gene end was trimmed by 1 base and the J gene end by 0 bases; junction bases not matched to a gene: 6. CDR3 length: 16 amino acids. Germline CDR1 DFQATT, CDR2 SNEGSKA (reference sequence). CDR3 DNA sequence: TGCAGTGCTAGAGCTGCGGGAGGCTTTAGCACAGATACGCAGTATTTT. Amino acid sequence: CSARAAGGFSTDTQYF.

This clonotype was observed a handful of times. This CDR3 is CASSSVSFGRGTYNEQFF. CDR3 nucleotides: TGTGCCAGCAGTTCAGTCAGTTTTGGGCGGGGGACCTACAATGAGCAGTTCTTC. The chain employs TRBV28 and TRBJ2-1, with 7 bases aligning to TRBD2. CDR1 is MDHEN, CDR2 SYDVKM, per germline. The CDR3 is 18 residues long. V lost 4 bases to trimming and J lost 2 bases; unmatched junction nucleotides: 14.

This clonotype was counted a few times. The chain uses TRBV10-3 and TRBJ2-6; D gene unclear. Trimming shortened V by 2 bases and J by 4 bases, and 21 bases separated the two germline ends. Germline CDR1 is ENHRY and CDR2 is SYGVKD. This CDR3 region has 19 residues. The CDR3 DNA sequence: TGTGCCATCAGTGAGGTCTGGGCGGTGACCCCTGGAGGGGCCAACGTCCTGACTTTC. This codes for CAISEVWAVTPGGANVLTF.

In this sample, this clonotype turned up many times. The CDR3 nucleotides read TGCGCCAGCAGCCAAGGGGTTTCACCCCTCCACTTT. It is translated as CASSQGVSPLHF. V gene TRBV4-1 combines with J gene TRBJ1-6, with D hard to call. Germline CDR1 MGHRA, CDR2 YSYEKL. The CDR3 sequence is 12 residues long. The V end was cut by 1 base, the J end by 9 bases, with 4 bases between.

A note on this clonotype: A read error may be the cause here, since a much bigger clone is one base away. The rearrangement joins TRBV5-1 to TRBJ1-4; no clear D. The CDR3 has 14 residues. Germline V gene data show CDR1 as SGHRS and CDR2 as YFSETQ. CDR3 sequence: CTSSLGLSNEKLFF. The CDR3, as DNA: TGCACCAGCAGCTTAGGTCTGAGCAATGAAAAACTGTTTTTT. Together with reference TRBV5-1 and TRBJ1-4, the CDR3 gives the full variable domain: KAGVTQTPRYLIKTRGQQVTLSCSPISGHRSVSWYQQTPGQGLQFLFEYFSETQRNKGNFPGRFSGRQFSNSRSEMNVSTLELGDSALYLCTSSLGLSNEKLFFGSGTQLSVL.

The chain recombines TRBV15 with TRBJ1-2; D is unclear. Trimming took 5 bases from V and 7 from J, leaving 11 bases between them. Germline V gene data show CDR1 as LNHNV and CDR2 as YYDKDF (reference sequence). CDR3 length: 12 residues. CDR3 sequence reads: CATSPRTGGYTF. CDR3 nucleotides: TGTGCCACCAGCCCCCGGACCGGTGGCTACACCTTC.

V and J are TRBV5-1 and TRBJ2-2, with D perhaps being TRBD1 or TRBD2 (5 bases each). Germline values: CDR1 SGHRS, CDR2 YFSETQ. This CDR3 spans 15 amino acids. Trimming took off 0 bases at V and 1 base at J, with 7 bases between the two ends. The DNA of the CDR3 is TGCGCCAGCAGCTTGGCGGGGCGGAACACCGGGGAGCTGTTTTTT. The encoded protein is CASSLAGRNTGELFF.

With regard to this clonotype: A much larger clone lies one base from this, so it may be a read error. The V and J genes are TRBV6-1 and TRBJ1-6; 10 bases align to TRBD1. The CDR3 loop spans 16 amino acids. Germline V gene sequence: CDR1 MNHNS, CDR2 SASEGT. V was clipped by 6 bases and J by 10 bases; unmatched bases: 12. CDR3 region: CASSPPGQGLESPLHF. CDR3 DNA: TGTGCCAGCAGCCCCCCGGGACAGGGGTTGGAATCACCCCTCCACTTT.

Ten or more counts support this clonotype. The genes are TRBV20-1 and TRBJ1-6; unclear D gene. Trimming took off 3 bases at V and 7 bases at J, with 10 bases between the two ends. The CDR3 runs to 13 residues. CDR1 is DFQATT and CDR2 is SNEGSKA in the germline V gene (reference sequence). CDR3 nucleotide sequence: TGCAGTGCTAGGTTCACGGGGAATTCACCCCTCCACTTT. Translating gives CSARFTGNSPLHF.

For this clonotype: The junction shows a germline mismatch at one end, possibly a read error. The V gene is TRBV7-2, the J gene TRBJ1-4; D is undetermined. Germline CDR1 SGHTA, CDR2 FQGNSA. CDR3 length: 13 amino acids. The CDR3 protein is CASSPTPNEKLFF. CDR3 DNA: TGTGCCAGCAGCCCGACCCCTAACGAAAAACTGTTTTTT.

This clonotype was seen a few times. Germline and junction disagree at one end, which may indicate a read error. This chain joins TRBV6-2 or TRBV6-3 and TRBJ1-1; no reliable D call. The CDR3 totals 11 residues. Germline loops: CDR1 MNHEY, CDR2 SVGEGT. CDR3 sequence: CASSKQFEAFF. CDR3 DNA: TGCGCCAGCAGTAAACAATTTGAAGCTTTCTTT.

The chain uses TRBV11-2 and TRBJ2-7; D remains ambiguous. The germline gives CDR1 SGHAT, CDR2 FQNNGV. The CDR3 totals 13 residues. Trimming took 5 bases from V and 9 from J, leaving 17 bases between them. The CDR3 region is CASSDQPWYGQYF. The CDR3 bases are TGTGCCAGCAGCGATCAGCCTTGGTATGGGCAGTACTTC.

V and J are TRBV5-1 and TRBJ2-7, with 13 bases fitting TRBD2. The CDR3 loop spans 14 amino acids. Germline V gene lookup returns CDR1 SGHRS and CDR2 YFSETQ. V shed 4 bases, J shed 6 bases, and the junction held 4 bases outside the gene matches. CDR3 DNA sequence: TGCGCCAGCAGCGGCGGGACTAGCGGGACCGAGCAGTACTTC. Amino acid sequence: CASSGGTSGTEQYF.

This clonotype was seen a few times. The V and J genes are TRBV7-2 and TRBJ1-2; D perhaps matches TRBD1 (6 bases). In germline, CDR1 is SGHTA, CDR2 FQGNSA. The CDR3 runs to 14 residues. The V gene lost 6 bases and the J gene lost 7 bases, with 18 bases spanning the gap. CDR3 amino acids: CASRYNRDIGGYTF. In DNA form, the CDR3 reads TGTGCCAGCAGGTATAACCGGGACATAGGTGGCTACACCTTC.

This clonotype has just a few counts. J is TRBJ2-6 and V is TRBV29-1; D is undetermined. Germline CDR1 reads SQVTM; CDR2 reads ANQGSEA. The V and J ends lost 3 bases and 0 bases respectively, with 6 bases between them. The CDR3 is made up of 14 amino acids. This chain's CDR3 is CSVDHGSGANVLTF. In DNA, the CDR3 is TGCAGCGTTGACCACGGCTCTGGGGCCAACGTCCTGACTTTC. Supplemented by reference TRBV29-1 and TRBJ2-6, the full variable domain reads SAVISQKPSRDICQRGTSLTIQCQVDSQVTMMFWYRQQPGQSLTLIATANQGSEATYESGFVIDKFPISRPNLTFSTLTVSNMSPEDSSIYLCSVDHGSGANVLTFGAGSRLTVL.

This clonotype has just a few counts. This rearrangement joins TRBV11-2 to TRBJ1-4; no reliable D call. The CDR3 loop spans 16 amino acids. Trimming took 0 bases from V and 0 from J, leaving 8 bases between them. Per the germline V gene, CDR1 is SGHAT and CDR2 is FQNNGV. CDR3 nucleotide sequence: TGTGCCAGCAGCTTAGATCGGGCAGCAACTAATGAAAAACTGTTTTTT. It yields the protein CASSLDRAATNEKLFF.

This sequence joins TRBV5-1 and TRBJ1-2; no clear D gene. Germline V gene lookup returns CDR1 SGHRS and CDR2 YFSETQ. The CDR3 length is 13 residues. The V and J ends lost 4 bases and 8 bases respectively, with 15 bases between them. The CDR3 DNA reads as TGCGCCAGCAGCCCATCGTTCAGTGCCGGCTACACCTTC. As protein: CASSPSFSAGYTF.